This TCR beta chain was found in a study of neurological immune-mediated disorders. Notes on the study in general: Among expanded clones, no CDR3 amino acid sequences were shared across subjects, a pattern suggesting private repertoires in all groups.

Many counts were recorded for this clonotype. The antigen is not known. CDR1 is SGHTA, CDR2 FQGNSA, per germline. The ends lost 1 base at V and 6 bases at J; junction bases unmatched: 9. This CDR3 is built from 15 residues. Using its own MiXCR run on the 5' RACE reads, TCRdb lists one record per CDR3 protein. The sample shows roughly 39,000 distinct CDR3 sequences, just under 7.5% of them seen only once. Sorted libraries were derived from approximately 1 million CD4+ or CD8+ T cells. The source is a man between 50 and 59 years old in good health. The genes are TRBV7-2 and TRBJ2-7, with 7 bases that match TRBD2. Source material: CD4+ T cells from blood. In DNA form, the CDR3 reads TGTGCCAGCAGCTTAGAGGGAGGGAGGGCCGTCGAGCAGTACTTC. Translation: CASSLEGGRAVEQYF.